This section outlines one TCR beta chain sequence together with its context. Its target is unknown. V lost 9 bases, J lost 4 bases, and 15 bases lay in between. Germline CDR1 and CDR2: SGHVS and FNYEAQ. The CDR3 totals 13 residues. Sequencing was performed with immunoSEQ multiplex PCR; in TCRdb, only in-frame clones are kept and a portion is missing. Of under 150,000 clones in the sample, 80% to 95% were seen once. The data belong to a study of T cell responses to AZD1222 COVID-19 vaccine. Pooled together were second doses at about 4 or about 12 weeks. Broader study findings: Nearly half of unique spike-specific TCRs reportedly avoided B.1.351 and B.1.1.7 mutated regions.

Sequenced here: peripheral blood, sampled 28 days after the second AZD1222 dose. The chain links TRBV7-6 to TRBJ1-1; no firm D call. The TCR sequence derives from an adult who received the AZD1222 COVID-19 vaccine. The CDR3 reads CASSGKLGTEAFF. In DNA, the CDR3 is TGTGCCAGTTCAGGTAAATTGGGCACTGAAGCTTTCTTT. Together with reference TRBV7-6 and TRBJ1-1, the CDR3 gives the full variable domain: GAGVSQSPRYKVTKRGQDVALRCDPISGHVSLYWYRQALGQGPEFLTYFNYEAQQDKSGLPNDRFSAERPEGSISTLTIQRTEQRDSAMYRCASSGKLGTEAFFGQGTRLTVV.